These 3 T cell receptor beta chains were all obtained from the same sample, sequenced in a study of T cells in Graves' hyperthyroidism and ophthalmopathy. The investigators amplified TCR beta CDR3 regions from RNA transcripts. With the HTBI primer set, the TCR CDR3 went through a first round of RT-PCR. TCRdb reanalysed the multiplex PCR reads using MiXCR and keeps one entry per CDR3 protein. The sample yields around 300,000 distinct CDR3 sequences, more than 11% seen once. Specimen: blood. Source of these receptors: a woman aged 25 to 39 with Graves' hyperthyroidism.

This sequence joins TRBV7-2 and TRBJ1-6; D is unresolved. Germline-derived CDR1 and CDR2 are SGHTA and FQGNSA. V dropped 5 bases and J dropped 8 bases, with 19 bases sitting between them. This CDR3 has 16 amino acids. CDR3 nucleotide sequence: TGTGCCAGCAGCCAACCCGGAGGCTACGGGGATTCACCCCTCCACTTT. As protein: CASSQPGGYGDSPLHF.

This clonotype was counted ten times or more. The J gene is TRBJ1-5, the V gene TRBV27; 12 bases are shared with TRBD1. CDR1 MNHEY and CDR2 SMNVEV come from the germline V gene (reference sequence). Germline trimming cut 6 bases from V and 7 bases from J; bases unmatched to any gene: 10. This CDR3 has 16 amino acids. The CDR3 DNA sequence: TGTGCCAGCAGCAATCAGGGACAGGGGGCTGGACAGCCCCAGCATTTT. It yields the protein CASSNQGQGAGQPQHF.

This clonotype appeared many times. V is TRBV6-1 and J is TRBJ1-2, with TRBD1 as a possible D gene (5 bases). The CDR3 runs 14 residues. Germline V gene lookup returns CDR1 MNHNS and CDR2 SASEGT. V lost 6 bases, J lost 2 bases, and 13 bases lay in between. The CDR3 bases are TGTGCCAGCAGAAAACTCCAGGGAAACTATGGCTACACCTTC. It specifies CASRKLQGNYGYTF.